This TCR beta chain was profiled in a study of cytomegalovirus exposure and HLA in healthy donors. Broader study findings: As a later analysis revealed, the rate of TCR association differed by HLA locus, with DRB1 most and HLA-C fewest.

As regards this clone: Its specificity is unknown.

The PCR made use of 60 Vbeta and 13 Jbeta primers. Measured with immunoSEQ multiplex PCR; TCRdb has only the in-frame clones, and not every one. The table lists about 250,000 clones, roughly 70% of them singletons. The CDR3 length is 15 residues. CDR1 and CDR2 (germline): SGHAT, FQNNGV. J lost 2 bases, V lost 7 bases, and 8 bases had no gene match. The chain combines TRBV11-2 with TRBJ2-5, with 9 bases that match TRBD2. This TCR derives from a female donor in good health and CMV-seronegative. The sample was PBMCs. CDR3 sequence: CASTQTSGRQETQYF. The CDR3, as DNA: TGTGCCAGCACCCAGACTAGCGGCCGACAAGAGACCCAGTACTTC.